This TCR beta chain derives from a study of PD-L1 blockade in urothelial cancer. Time point specified: peripheral blood 6 weeks after treatment start. Sequencing was performed with immunoSEQ multiplex PCR; in TCRdb, only in-frame clones are kept and a portion is missing. The sample has about 120,000 clones, 75% to 90% seen once. V was pared by 0 bases and J by 5 bases, with 17 bases between. CDR1 is SGHRS and CDR2 is YFSETQ in the germline V gene. The CDR3 runs 16 residues. Sequencing was performed on PBMCs, taken around atezolizumab (anti-PD-L1) treatment. This chain uses TRBV5-1 with TRBJ2-5; D possibly corresponds to TRBD2 (5 bases). The TCR was taken from a man in his sixties with urothelial cancer. CDR3 bases: TGCGCCAGCAGCTTGGTTTCGGGTCGAGGCGGGGAGACCCAGTACTTC. It specifies CASSLVSGRGGETQYF.